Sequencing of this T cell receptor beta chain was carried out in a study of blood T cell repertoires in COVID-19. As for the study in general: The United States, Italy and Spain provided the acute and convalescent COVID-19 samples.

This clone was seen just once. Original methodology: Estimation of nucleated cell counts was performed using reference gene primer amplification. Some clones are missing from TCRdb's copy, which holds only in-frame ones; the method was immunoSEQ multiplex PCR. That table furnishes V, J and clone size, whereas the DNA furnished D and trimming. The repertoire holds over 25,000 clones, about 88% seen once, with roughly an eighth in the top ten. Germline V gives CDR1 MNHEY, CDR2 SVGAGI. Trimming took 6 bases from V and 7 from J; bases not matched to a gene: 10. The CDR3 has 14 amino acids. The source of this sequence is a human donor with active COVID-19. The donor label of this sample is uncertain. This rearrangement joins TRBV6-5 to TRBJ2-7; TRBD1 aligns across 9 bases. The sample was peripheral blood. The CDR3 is CASSRGQGFWEQYF. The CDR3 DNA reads TGTGCCAGCAGCCGGGGACAGGGCTTCTGGGAGCAGTACTTC.